This T cell receptor beta chain was retrieved from a study of blood T cell repertoires in COVID-19. Overall study context: Acute-phase and convalescent COVID-19 samples originated in the United States, Italy and Spain. In each case, the material was cDNA or gDNA derived from T cells, B-cell-depleted T cells, or PBMCs.

Libraries were prepared by immunoSEQ multiplex PCR; TCRdb keeps only in-frame clonotypes and omits some of them. The sample yields roughly 230,000 clones, roughly 86% seen once. The CDR3 is 11 amino acids. From germline, CDR1 is MGHDK and CDR2 SYGVNS. The sample consisted of peripheral blood. This chain joins TRBV25-1 and TRBJ1-4; D is possibly TRBD1 (6 bases). This TCR was sampled from a man over 45 with acute or convalescent COVID-19. CDR3 DNA sequence: TGTGGAACAGGGTTTGGAGAAAAACTGTTTTTT. Translation gives CGTGFGEKLFF.